This entry describes one TCR beta chain. This record comes from a study of PD-L1 blockade in urothelial cancer. TCRdb's copy holds only in-frame clones and misses some; the assay was immunoSEQ multiplex PCR. The sample records some 19,000 clones, around 86% being singletons. Germline-derived CDR1 and CDR2 are MNHEY and SMNVEV (reference sequence). The V end was cut by 3 bases, the J end by 0 bases, with 16 bases between. CDR3 length: 17 amino acids. Described time point: peripheral blood 6 weeks after treatment start. The origin of this receptor is a man aged 50 to 59 with urothelial cancer. Sequences were derived from PBMCs, sampled around atezolizumab (anti-PD-L1) treatment. The chain links TRBV27 to TRBJ2-3; possible D gene TRBD2, 7 bases. The CDR3, as DNA: TGTGCCAGCAGTTTTCGGATAAGCGGGACAAGCACAGATACGCAGTATTTT. Its translation: CASSFRISGTSTDTQYF.